Presented here are 7 T cell receptor beta chains from one specimen sequenced in a study of regulatory T cells in long-lasting Graves disease. Construction of the TCR beta libraries employed iRepertoire HTBI primers in conjunction with Arm-PCR of CDR3 regions. Via MiXCR, TCRdb re-called the multiplex PCR reads, giving one row per CDR3 protein. The sample has hundreds of thousands of distinct CDR3 sequences; less than 15% are singletons. This sample's time point: newly diagnosed GD, antithyroid drugs for less than 3 months. The TCR library was made from RNA extracted from PBMCs. This sample was also put to use in a study of T cells in Graves' hyperthyroidism and ophthalmopathy.

The sequences come from peripheral blood mononuclear cells (PBMCs), collected at new diagnosis, from a patient treated with antithyroid drugs. The receptors originated from a man aged 30 to 45 with Graves disease.

The table lists this clonotype with many counts. This chain links TRBV11-2 with TRBJ2-3, with 9 bases lining up with TRBD2. V shed 0 bases, J shed 3 bases, and the junction held 7 bases outside the gene matches. CDR3 length: 17 amino acids. Looked up from germline, CDR1 is SGHAT and CDR2 is FQNNGV. DNA for the CDR3: TGTGCCAGCAGCTTAGAAGCATGGCTAGCGGGAACAGATACGCAGTATTTT. Its protein product is CASSLEAWLAGTDTQYF.

This clonotype was counted a single time. Possible read error: a much larger clone is one base away. V and J are TRBV2 and TRBJ2-6, with a tentative D call TRBD1 (5 bases). CDR1 SNHLY and CDR2 FYNNEI come from the germline V gene. CDR3 length: 18 amino acids. Deletions cut 3 bases from V and 2 bases from J, with 17 bases between. Written as DNA, the CDR3 is TGTGCCAGCAGTGACCGACGACAGTCTGTAACTGGGGCCAACGTCCTGACTTTC. Translated, it gives CASSDRRQSVTGANVLTF.

This clonotype was seen repeatedly, ten times or more. The DNA of the CDR3 is TGTGCCAGCAGTTACGTCGCGGGCCACTACGAGCAGTACTTC. It translates to CASSYVAGHYEQYF. The chain employs TRBV6-5 and TRBJ2-7; a possible D gene is TRBD2 (5 bases). This CDR3 region has 14 residues. Germline V lookup: CDR1 MNHEY, CDR2 SVGAGI. Trimming took off 2 bases at V and 3 bases at J, with 11 bases between the two ends.

On this clonotype: One end of the junction does not line up with germline, which may come from a read error. The chain links TRBV5-1 to TRBJ2-7; D could derive from TRBD1 or TRBD2 (7 bases each). Germline-derived CDR1 and CDR2 are SGHRS and YFSETQ. The CDR3 spans 18 residues. CDR3 bases: TGTGCCAGCAGCTTAGGGGGGGGGACAGCCAGTTTTTTCTACGAGCAGTACTTC. Its translation is CASSLGGGTASFFYEQYF.

About this clonotype itself: The germline gene is not matched at one end of the junction; a read error may be the cause. CDR3 bases: TGTACCACCAGCAGGGGTCAGGGGGGTTGGACTGAAGCTTTCTTT. As protein: CTTSRGQGGWTEAFF. The V call is TRBV15, the J call TRBJ1-1, with 7 nucleotides matching TRBD1. This CDR3 spans 15 amino acids. CDR1 and CDR2 (germline): LNHNV, YYDKDF (reference sequence).

This clonotype was counted many times. This sequence joins TRBV7-9 and TRBJ2-1, with TRBD2 as a possible D gene (5 bases). Germline lookup yields CDR1 SEHNR and CDR2 FQNEAQ (reference sequence). This CDR3 is built from 17 residues. The V gene lost 1 base and the J gene lost 8 bases, with 21 bases spanning the gap. CDR3 in amino acids: CASSLDVLGTRLYEQFF. In DNA, the CDR3 is TGTGCCAGCAGCTTAGACGTTCTGGGCACTAGGCTTTATGAGCAGTTCTTC.

This clonotype came up a few times. The V gene is TRBV4-1, the J gene TRBJ2-1; 16 bases align to TRBD2. Germline-derived CDR1 and CDR2 are MGHRA and YSYEKL. The CDR3 length is 18 residues. V shed 3 bases and J 6 bases; nucleotides not matched to a gene: 8. In nucleotides, the CDR3 is TGCGCCAGCAGCCACCCCGGGACTAGCGGGAGGGCCGTCAATGAGCAGTTCTTC. Its protein is CASSHPGTSGRAVNEQFF.